This T cell receptor beta chain was sequenced during a study of shared clonotypes between healthy human individuals. Study conclusions and caveats: Among donors, clonotype sharing was expected to be affected by sequencing depth.

Trimming left V 6 bases short and J 2 bases short, with 18 bases between. In germline, CDR1 is SGDLS, CDR2 YYNGEE. The CDR3 extends over 16 amino acids. Here immunoSEQ multiplex PCR was the method, and the copy in TCRdb shows in-frame clones only, minus some. Here the sample spans about 300,000 clones, about 74% being singletons. Concerning this clone: Antigen specificity is unknown.

This rearrangement joins TRBV9 to TRBJ2-1; perhaps TRBD2 as D (6 bases). The sample was memory CD4+ T cells sorted from blood. Subset defined: CD45RA-negative fraction. The sequence derives from a man aged 30 to 39 in good health. CDR3 DNA: TGTGCCAGCATCACAGCTAGGGACTCTACCTACAATGAGCAGTTCTTC. Protein sequence: CASITARDSTYNEQFF.